This entry concerns a single T cell receptor (beta chain). The CDR3 is 14 amino acids. CDR1 SGHKS and CDR2 YYEKEE come from the germline V gene (reference sequence). V was shortened by 4 bases and J by 3 bases, with 14 bases between the two germline ends. The entry originates in a study of technical replicates of blood from a few donors. Clones were sequenced by immunoSEQ multiplex PCR, and TCRdb holds only the in-frame ones, with some missing. This sample has about 62,000 clones, with under 90% found just once. The sample comprised PBMCs. The sequence derives from a human donor in good health. Some clones in this sample may be carry-over from other donors' samples. This rearrangement joins TRBV5-5 to TRBJ2-7, with a tentative D call TRBD2 (6 bases). The CDR3 DNA sequence: TGTGCCAGCAGCGTGGGTGGGGGGATCTACGAGCAGTACTTC. Encoded protein: CASSVGGGIYEQYF.